This TCR beta chain derives from a study of blood T cell repertoires in COVID-19. Study as a whole: Whether acute or convalescent, the COVID-19 samples came from the United States, Italy and Spain. Sources were T cells, B-cell-depleted T cells, or PBMCs; the material itself was cDNA or gDNA.

Per the study methods: Nucleated cell number was recorded as an estimate derived from reference gene primer amplification. Assay used: immunoSEQ multiplex PCR; TCRdb lists only in-frame clones, some missing. For V, J and clone size, that table is used; D and trimming come from the DNA. The sample yields more than 120,000 clones, 80% to 90% seen once. This TCR derives from a man aged 50-60 years who had recovered from COVID-19. Sequencing input: peripheral blood.

This CDR3 reads CASSYTGDSNQPQHF. The DNA for the CDR3 is TGTGCCAGCAGTTATACGGGGGATAGCAATCAGCCCCAGCATTTT. The rearrangement joins TRBV7-2 to TRBJ1-5, with a tentative D call TRBD1 (5 bases). V lost 6 bases to trimming and J lost 0 bases, with 12 bases between them. Germline V CDR1 and CDR2: SGHTA, FQGNSA. The CDR3 length is 15 residues. Full variable domain (missing parts from reference TRBV7-2 and TRBJ1-5): GAGVSQSPSNKVTEKGKDVELRCDPISGHTALYWYRQSLGQGLEFLIYFQGNSAPDKSGLPSDRFSAERTGGSVSTLTIQRTQQEDSAVYLCASSYTGDSNQPQHFGDGTRLSIL.